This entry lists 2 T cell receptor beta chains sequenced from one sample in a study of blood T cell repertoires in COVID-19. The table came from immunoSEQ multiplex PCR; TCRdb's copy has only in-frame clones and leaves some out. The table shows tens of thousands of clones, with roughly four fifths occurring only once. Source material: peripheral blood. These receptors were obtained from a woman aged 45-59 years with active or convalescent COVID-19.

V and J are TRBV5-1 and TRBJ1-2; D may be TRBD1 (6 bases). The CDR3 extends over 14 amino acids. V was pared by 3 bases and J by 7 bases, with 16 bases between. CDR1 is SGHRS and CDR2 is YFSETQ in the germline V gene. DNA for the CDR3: TGCGCCAGCAGCTCCGGGCAGGGACATTTTGGCTACACCTTC. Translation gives CASSSGQGHFGYTF.

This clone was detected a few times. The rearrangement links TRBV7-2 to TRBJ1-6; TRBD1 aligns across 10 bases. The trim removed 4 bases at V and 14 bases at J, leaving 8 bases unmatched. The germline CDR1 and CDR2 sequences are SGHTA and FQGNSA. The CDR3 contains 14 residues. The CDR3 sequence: CASSYYGTGESLHF. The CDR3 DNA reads TGTGCCAGCAGCTACTATGGGACAGGGGAGTCCCTCCACTTT.